Included here is one T cell receptor (beta chain) sequence, with context. The antigen is not known. Viral peptide pools were used in the ViraFEST assay to expand antigen-specific CD4+ T cells, and sequencing came afterward. Following 10 days of culture, CD4+ T cells were isolated. It was between March and December 2020 that the person had a SARS-CoV-2 infection confirmed by PCR. The authors used an HIV-1 Nef peptide pool as the negative control culture. It was on days 3 and 7 that half the medium was replaced with IL-2 medium. The sample is drawn from a study of vaccination effects on CD4 cells after COVID-19. Study-wide context: Either the mRNA-1273 or the BNT162b2 vaccine was given to participants as two doses. Convalescent patient samples, from two individuals, date to 16 days and one week before vaccination.

Produced via immunoSEQ multiplex PCR; TCRdb's table is partial and in-frame only. The sample yields more than 45,000 clones, under 80% seen once. Germline V lookup: CDR1 SQVTM, CDR2 ANQGSEA. Germline trimming cut 3 bases from V and 0 bases from J; bases unmatched to any gene: 4. This CDR3 comprises 15 residues. Source: CD4+ T cells from PBMCs cultured with HIV peptides, taken before COVID-19 vaccination. Noted subset: HIV-1 Nef peptide pool negative control/reference culture. This chain links TRBV29-1 with TRBJ2-5, with TRBD2 identical over 10 bases. This clonotype originated in a human donor who had a prior SARS-CoV-2 infection. DNA of the CDR3: TGCAGCGTTGAGAAGCGGGAGGGCCACCAAGAGACCCAGTACTTC. Its translation: CSVEKREGHQETQYF.